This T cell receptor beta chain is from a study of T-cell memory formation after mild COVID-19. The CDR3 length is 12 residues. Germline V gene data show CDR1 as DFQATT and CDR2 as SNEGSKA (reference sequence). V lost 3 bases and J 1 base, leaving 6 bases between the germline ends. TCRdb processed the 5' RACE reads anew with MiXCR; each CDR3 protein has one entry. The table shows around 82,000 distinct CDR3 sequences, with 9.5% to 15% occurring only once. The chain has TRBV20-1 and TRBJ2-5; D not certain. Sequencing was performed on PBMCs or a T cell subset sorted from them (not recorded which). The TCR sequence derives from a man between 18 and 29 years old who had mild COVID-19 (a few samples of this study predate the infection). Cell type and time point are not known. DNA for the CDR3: TGCAGTGCTAGCGCCTTCCAAGAGACCCAGTACTTC. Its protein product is CSASAFQETQYF.